Listed below are T cell receptor beta chains from one sample, sequenced in a study of shared clonotypes between healthy human individuals. Produced via immunoSEQ multiplex PCR; TCRdb's table is partial and in-frame only. Among approximately 2.5 million clones listed, approximately 93% were seen once. The sample was naive CD4+ T cells from PBMCs. The receptors derive from a young man in good health. Some clones in this sample may be carry-over from other donors' samples. Both conserved end residues are part of each CDR3. The D gene is left open where the match is weak. A clone size is listed for some rows: how often the clone was seen (once, few, many), or a class if it is expanded.

J gene: TRBJ2-1
D gene: NA
clone size: NA
V gene: TRBV12-5
CDR3 protein: CASGTDPSSYNEQFF
CDR3 DNA: TGTGCTAGTGGAACAGACCCGAGCTCCTACAATGAGCAGTTCTTC

J gene: TRBJ2-7
D gene: TRBD2
clone size: NA
V gene: TRBV28
CDR3 protein: CASTEAGVVHEQYF
CDR3 DNA: TGTGCCAGCACCGAAGCGGGAGTTGTCCACGAGCAGTACTTC

J gene: TRBJ2-5
D gene: NA
clone size: NA
V gene: TRBV5-1
CDR3 protein: CASSRGEAYQETQYF
CDR3 DNA: TGCGCCAGCAGCCGGGGAGAGGCTTACCAAGAGACCCAGTACTTC

J gene: TRBJ2-3
D gene: TRBD2
clone size: NA
V gene: TRBV5-4
CDR3 protein: CASSLRLMTSPFTDTQYF
CDR3 DNA: TGTGCCAGCAGCTTAAGACTAATGACTAGCCCCTTCACAGATACGCAGTATTTT

J gene: TRBJ2-1
D gene: NA
clone size: NA
V gene: TRBV2
CDR3 protein: CASTAGALNEQFF
CDR3 DNA: TGTGCCAGCACAGCAGGGGCATTGAATGAGCAGTTCTTC

J gene: TRBJ2-5
D gene: NA
clone size: NA
V gene: TRBV4-1
CDR3 protein: CASSQVQRFGETQYF
CDR3 DNA: TGCGCCAGCAGCCAAGTACAGCGATTCGGTGAGACCCAGTACTTC

J gene: TRBJ2-5
D gene: TRBD2
clone size: NA
V gene: TRBV4-3
CDR3 protein: CASSQGVTSGLQYF
CDR3 DNA: TGCGCCAGCAGCCAAGGAGTGACTAGCGGACTTCAGTACTTC

J gene: TRBJ1-1
D gene: NA
clone size: NA
V gene: TRBV28
CDR3 protein: CASSLLGGVQGIRIEAFF
CDR3 DNA: TGTGCCAGCAGTCTACTAGGTGGGGTCCAGGGAATCCGGATTGAAGCTTTCTTT

J gene: TRBJ1-3
D gene: TRBD1
clone size: NA
V gene: TRBV28
CDR3 protein: CATATGSGNTIYF
CDR3 DNA: TGTGCCACCGCGACAGGGTCTGGAAACACCATATATTTT

J gene: TRBJ2-3
D gene: NA
clone size: NA
V gene: TRBV15
CDR3 protein: CATSSHTDTQYF
CDR3 DNA: TGTGCCACCAGCAGCCACACAGATACGCAGTATTTT

J gene: TRBJ2-5
D gene: NA
clone size: NA
V gene: TRBV5-4
CDR3 protein: CASSSGQGLQETQYF
CDR3 DNA: TGTGCCAGCAGCTCGGGCCAGGGACTCCAAGAGACCCAGTACTTC

J gene: TRBJ2-1
D gene: TRBD2
clone size: NA
V gene: TRBV29-1
CDR3 protein: CSPYTLAGVGEQFF
CDR3 DNA: TGCAGCCCATACACCTTGGCGGGAGTGGGTGAGCAGTTCTTC

J gene: TRBJ2-2
D gene: TRBD2
clone size: once
V gene: TRBV28
CDR3 protein: CASTPFWREDTGELFF
CDR3 DNA: TGTGCCAGCACTCCGTTCTGGCGGGAGGACACCGGGGAGCTGTTTTTT